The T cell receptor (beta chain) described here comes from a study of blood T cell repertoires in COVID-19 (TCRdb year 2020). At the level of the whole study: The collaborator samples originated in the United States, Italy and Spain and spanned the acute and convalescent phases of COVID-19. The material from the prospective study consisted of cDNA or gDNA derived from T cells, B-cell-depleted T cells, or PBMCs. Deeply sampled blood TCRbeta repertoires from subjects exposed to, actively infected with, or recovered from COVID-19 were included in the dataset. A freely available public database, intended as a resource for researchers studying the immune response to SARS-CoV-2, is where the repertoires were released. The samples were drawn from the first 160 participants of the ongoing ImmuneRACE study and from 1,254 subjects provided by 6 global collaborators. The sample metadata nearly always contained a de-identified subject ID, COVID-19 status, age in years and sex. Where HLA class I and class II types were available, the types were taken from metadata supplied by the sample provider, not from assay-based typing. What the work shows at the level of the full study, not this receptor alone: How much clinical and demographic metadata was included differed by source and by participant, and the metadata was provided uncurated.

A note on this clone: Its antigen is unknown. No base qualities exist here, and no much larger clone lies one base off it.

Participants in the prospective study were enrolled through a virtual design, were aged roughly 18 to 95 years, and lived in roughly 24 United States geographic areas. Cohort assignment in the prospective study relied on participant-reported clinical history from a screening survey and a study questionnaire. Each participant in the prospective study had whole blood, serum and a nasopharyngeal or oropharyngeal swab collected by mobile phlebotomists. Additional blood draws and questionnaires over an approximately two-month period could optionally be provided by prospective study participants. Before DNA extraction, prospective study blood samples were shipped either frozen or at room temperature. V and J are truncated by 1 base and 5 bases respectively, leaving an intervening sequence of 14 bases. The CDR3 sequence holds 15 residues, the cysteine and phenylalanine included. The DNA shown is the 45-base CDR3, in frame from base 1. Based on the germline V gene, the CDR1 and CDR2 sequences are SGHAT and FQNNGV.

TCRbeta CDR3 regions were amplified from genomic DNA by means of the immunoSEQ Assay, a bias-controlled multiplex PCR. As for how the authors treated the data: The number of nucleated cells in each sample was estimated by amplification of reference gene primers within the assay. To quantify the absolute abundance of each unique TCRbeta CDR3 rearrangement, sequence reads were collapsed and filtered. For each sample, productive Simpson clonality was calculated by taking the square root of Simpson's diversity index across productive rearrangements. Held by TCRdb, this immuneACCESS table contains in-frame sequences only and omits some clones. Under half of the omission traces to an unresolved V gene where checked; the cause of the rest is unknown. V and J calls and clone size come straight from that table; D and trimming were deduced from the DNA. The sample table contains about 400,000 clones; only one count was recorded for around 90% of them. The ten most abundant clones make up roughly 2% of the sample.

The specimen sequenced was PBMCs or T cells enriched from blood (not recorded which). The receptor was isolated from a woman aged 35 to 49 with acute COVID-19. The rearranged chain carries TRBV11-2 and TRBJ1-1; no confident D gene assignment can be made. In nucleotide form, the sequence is TGTGCCAGCAGCTTAGTCTTTGCGGGAGGAACTGAAGCTTTCTTT. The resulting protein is CASSLVFAGGTEAFF.